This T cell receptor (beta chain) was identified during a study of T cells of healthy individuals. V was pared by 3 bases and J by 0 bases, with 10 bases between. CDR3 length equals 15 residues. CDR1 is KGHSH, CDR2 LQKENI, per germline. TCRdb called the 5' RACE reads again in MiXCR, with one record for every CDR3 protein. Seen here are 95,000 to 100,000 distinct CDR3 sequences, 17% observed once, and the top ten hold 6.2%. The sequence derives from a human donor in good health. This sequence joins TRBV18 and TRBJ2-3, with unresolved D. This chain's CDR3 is CASSPRAPSTDTQYF. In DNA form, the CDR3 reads TGTGCCAGCTCACCCCGGGCTCCTAGCACAGATACGCAGTATTTT.